This T cell receptor (beta chain) emerged from a study of control samples from healthy donors and cancer patients. The CDR3 has 13 amino acids. The germline V gene has CDR1 SGHTA and CDR2 FQGNSA. Trimming left V 0 bases short and J 5 bases short, with 7 bases between. Libraries were prepared by immunoSEQ multiplex PCR; TCRdb keeps only in-frame clonotypes and omits some of them. This sample yields roughly 130,000 clones, of which roughly 89% are seen a single time; 11% belongs to the top ten. The chain recombines TRBV7-2 with TRBJ2-5; D is undetermined. Sequencing was done on a sample of blood. The receptor was isolated from a young man in good health. CDR3 sequence reads: CASSLAVFETQYF. For the CDR3, the DNA is TGTGCCAGCAGCTTAGCCGTATTCGAGACCCAGTACTTC.